The source of this T cell receptor beta chain is a study of Ad26.COV2.S vaccination and SARS-CoV-2 variants. The CDR3 contains 12 residues. Germline lookup yields CDR1 MDHEN and CDR2 SYDVKM. The V end lost 2 bases, the J end lost 8 bases, and 4 bases lay between the germline ends. General study findings and limits: CD8+ and CD4+ T cells specific for spike reportedly responded with substantial breadth after vaccination.

Treatment noted: 15 to 20 received Ad26.COV2.S at low or high dose, single or two shots; about 5 received placebo; per-sample allocation not given. Day 63 after the first injection of vaccine or placebo was the sampling time. What was given as vaccine was an Ad26 vector encoding Wuhan-strain SARS-CoV-2 spike. Turning to this clone: Its specificity is not known.

TCRdb's copy holds only in-frame clones and misses some; the assay was immunoSEQ multiplex PCR. The sample lists roughly 420,000 clones, 89% seen once, with approximately 2.5% in the top ten. The sequence was collected from a person between 18 and 59 years old who received the Ad26.COV2.S COVID-19 vaccine or a placebo. The specimen was peripheral blood, collected in a trial of Ad26.COV2.S vaccine versus placebo. This chain links TRBV28 with TRBJ1-6; D unclear. As DNA, the CDR3 is TGTGCCAGCAGTTTAGATCATTCACCCCTCCACTTT. It yields the protein CASSLDHSPLHF.